The sample holds many counts of the clone carrying this T cell receptor (beta chain). Antigen unknown. Relying on iRepertoire HTBI primers and Arm-PCR of CDR3 regions, the team built TCR beta libraries. TCRdb re-called the multiplex PCR reads through MiXCR, storing one row per CDR3 protein. The table lists 500,000 or so distinct CDR3 sequences, 15% to 20% of them singletons. The time point: newly diagnosed GD, antithyroid drugs for less than 3 months. PBMCs were the source of the RNA used for TCR sequencing. V was clipped by 6 bases and J by 4 bases, with 12 bases between them. The germline V gene has CDR1 SGHVS and CDR2 FQNEAQ. The CDR3 runs to 14 residues. These data originate in a study of regulatory T cells in long-lasting Graves disease. Study outcomes and limitations: Persistent disease showed a preference for TRBV28, TRBJ1-2 and TRBJ2-5.

These sequences were also reported in another study, on T cells in Graves' hyperthyroidism and ophthalmopathy.

V is TRBV7-8 and J is TRBJ2-2; D could derive from TRBD1 or TRBD2 (6 bases each). Sequenced here: peripheral blood mononuclear cells (PBMCs), sampled at new diagnosis, from a patient treated with antithyroid drugs. The source of this sequence is a woman between 40 and 65 years old with Graves disease. The CDR3 nucleotides are TGTGCCAGCAGAGAGAGGGGGGTCACCGGGGAGCTGTTTTTT. Protein sequence: CASRERGVTGELFF.